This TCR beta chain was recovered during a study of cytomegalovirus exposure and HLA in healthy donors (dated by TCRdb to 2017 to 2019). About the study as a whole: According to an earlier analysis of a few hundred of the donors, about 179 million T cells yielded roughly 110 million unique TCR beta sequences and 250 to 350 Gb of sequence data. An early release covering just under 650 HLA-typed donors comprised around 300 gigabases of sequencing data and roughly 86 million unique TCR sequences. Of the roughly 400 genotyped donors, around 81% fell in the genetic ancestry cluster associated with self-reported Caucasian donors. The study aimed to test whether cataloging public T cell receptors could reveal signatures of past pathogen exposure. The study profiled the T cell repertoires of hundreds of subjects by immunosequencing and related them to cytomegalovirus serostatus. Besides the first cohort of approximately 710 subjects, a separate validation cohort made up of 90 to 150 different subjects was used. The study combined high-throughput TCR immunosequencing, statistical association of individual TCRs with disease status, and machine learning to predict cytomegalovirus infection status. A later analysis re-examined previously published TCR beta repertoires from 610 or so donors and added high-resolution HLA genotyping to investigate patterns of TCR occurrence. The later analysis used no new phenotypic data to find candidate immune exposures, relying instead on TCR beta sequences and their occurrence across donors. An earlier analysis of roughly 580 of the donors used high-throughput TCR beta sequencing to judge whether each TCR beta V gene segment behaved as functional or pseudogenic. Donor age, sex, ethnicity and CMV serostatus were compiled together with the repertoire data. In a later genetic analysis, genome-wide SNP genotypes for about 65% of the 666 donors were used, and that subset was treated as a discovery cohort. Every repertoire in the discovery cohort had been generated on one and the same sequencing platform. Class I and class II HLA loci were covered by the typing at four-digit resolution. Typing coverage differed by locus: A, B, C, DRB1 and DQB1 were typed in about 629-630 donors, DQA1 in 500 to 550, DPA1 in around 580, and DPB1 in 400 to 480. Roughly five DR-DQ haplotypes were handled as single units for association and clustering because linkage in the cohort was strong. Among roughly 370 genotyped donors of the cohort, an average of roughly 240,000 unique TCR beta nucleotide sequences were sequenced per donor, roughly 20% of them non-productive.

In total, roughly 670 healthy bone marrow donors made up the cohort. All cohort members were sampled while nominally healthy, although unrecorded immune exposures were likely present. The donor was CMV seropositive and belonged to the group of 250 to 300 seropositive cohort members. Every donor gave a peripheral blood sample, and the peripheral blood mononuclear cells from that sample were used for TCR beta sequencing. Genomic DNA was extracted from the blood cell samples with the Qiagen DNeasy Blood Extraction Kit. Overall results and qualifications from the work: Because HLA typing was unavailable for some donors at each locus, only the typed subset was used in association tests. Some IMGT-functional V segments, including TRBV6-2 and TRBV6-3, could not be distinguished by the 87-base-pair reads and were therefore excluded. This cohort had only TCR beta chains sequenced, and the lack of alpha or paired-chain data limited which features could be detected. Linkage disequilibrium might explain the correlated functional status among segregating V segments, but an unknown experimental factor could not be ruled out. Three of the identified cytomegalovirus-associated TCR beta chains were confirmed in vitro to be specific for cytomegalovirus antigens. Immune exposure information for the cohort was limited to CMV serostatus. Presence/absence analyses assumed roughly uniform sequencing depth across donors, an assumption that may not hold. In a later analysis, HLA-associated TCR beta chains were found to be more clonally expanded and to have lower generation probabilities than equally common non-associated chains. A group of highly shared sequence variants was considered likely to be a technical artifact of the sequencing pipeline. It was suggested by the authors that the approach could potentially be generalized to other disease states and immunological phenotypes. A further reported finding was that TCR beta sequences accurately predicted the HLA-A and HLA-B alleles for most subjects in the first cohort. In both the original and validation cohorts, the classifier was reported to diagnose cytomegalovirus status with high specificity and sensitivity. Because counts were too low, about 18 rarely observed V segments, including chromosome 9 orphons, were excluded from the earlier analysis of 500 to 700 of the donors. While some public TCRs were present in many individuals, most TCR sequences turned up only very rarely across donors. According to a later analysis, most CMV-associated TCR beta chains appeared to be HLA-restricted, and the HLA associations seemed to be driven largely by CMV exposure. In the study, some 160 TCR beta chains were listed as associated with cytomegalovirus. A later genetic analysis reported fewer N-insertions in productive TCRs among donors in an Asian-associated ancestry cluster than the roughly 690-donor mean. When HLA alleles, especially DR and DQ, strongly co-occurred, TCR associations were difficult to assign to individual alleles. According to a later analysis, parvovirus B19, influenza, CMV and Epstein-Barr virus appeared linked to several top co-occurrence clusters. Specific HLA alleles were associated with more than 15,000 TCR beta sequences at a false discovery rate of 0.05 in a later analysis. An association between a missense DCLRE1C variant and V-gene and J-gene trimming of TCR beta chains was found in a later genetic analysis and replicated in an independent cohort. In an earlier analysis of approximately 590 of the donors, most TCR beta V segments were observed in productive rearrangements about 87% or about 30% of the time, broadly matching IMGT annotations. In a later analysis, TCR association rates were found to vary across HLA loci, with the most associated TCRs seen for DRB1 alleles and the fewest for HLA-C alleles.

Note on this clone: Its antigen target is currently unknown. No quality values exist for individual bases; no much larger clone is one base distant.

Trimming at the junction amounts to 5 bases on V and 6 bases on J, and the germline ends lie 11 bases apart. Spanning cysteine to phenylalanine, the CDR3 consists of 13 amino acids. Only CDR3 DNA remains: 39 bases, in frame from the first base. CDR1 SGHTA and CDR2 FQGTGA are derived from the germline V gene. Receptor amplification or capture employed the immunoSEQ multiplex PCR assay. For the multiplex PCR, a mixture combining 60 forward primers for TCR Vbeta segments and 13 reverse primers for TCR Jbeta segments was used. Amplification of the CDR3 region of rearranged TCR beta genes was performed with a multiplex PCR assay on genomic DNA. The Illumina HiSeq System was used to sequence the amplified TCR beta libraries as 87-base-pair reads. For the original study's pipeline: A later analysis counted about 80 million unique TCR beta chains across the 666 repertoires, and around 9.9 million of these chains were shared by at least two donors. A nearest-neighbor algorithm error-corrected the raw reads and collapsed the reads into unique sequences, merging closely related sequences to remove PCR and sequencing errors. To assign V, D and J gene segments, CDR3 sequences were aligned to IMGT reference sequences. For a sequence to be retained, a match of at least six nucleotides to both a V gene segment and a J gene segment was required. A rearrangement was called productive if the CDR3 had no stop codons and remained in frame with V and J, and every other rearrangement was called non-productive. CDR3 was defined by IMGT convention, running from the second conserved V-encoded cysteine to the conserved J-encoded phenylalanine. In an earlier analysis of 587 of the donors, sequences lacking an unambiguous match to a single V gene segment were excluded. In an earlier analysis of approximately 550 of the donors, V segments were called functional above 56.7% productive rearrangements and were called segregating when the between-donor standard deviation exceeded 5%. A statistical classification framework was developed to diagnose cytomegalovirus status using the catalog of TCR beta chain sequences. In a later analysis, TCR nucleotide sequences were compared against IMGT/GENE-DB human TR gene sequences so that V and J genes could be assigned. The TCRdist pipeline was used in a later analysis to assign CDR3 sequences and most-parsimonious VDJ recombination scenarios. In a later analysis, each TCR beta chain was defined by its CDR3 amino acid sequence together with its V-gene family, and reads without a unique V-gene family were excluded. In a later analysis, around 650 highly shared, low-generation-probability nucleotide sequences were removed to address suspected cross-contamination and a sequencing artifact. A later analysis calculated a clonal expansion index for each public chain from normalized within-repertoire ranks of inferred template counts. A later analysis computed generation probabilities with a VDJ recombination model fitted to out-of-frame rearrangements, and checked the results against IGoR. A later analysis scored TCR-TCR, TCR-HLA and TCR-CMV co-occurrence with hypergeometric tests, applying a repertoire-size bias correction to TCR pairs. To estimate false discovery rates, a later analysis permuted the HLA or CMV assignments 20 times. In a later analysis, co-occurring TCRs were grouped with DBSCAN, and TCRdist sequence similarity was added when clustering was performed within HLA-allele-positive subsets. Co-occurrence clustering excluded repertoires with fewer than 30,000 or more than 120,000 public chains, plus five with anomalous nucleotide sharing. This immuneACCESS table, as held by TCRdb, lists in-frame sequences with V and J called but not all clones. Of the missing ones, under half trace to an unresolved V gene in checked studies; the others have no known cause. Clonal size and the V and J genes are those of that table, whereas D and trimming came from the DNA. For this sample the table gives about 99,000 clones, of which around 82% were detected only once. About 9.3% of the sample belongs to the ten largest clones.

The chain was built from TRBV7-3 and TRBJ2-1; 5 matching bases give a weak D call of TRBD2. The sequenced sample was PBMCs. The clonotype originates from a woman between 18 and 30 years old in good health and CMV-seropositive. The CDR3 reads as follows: CASSAPGSNEQFF. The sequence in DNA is TGTGCCAGCAGCGCCCCTGGGAGCAATGAGCAGTTCTTC. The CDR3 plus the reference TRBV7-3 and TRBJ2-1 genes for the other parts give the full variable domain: GAGVSQTPSNKVTEKGKYVELRCDPISGHTALYWYRQSLGQGPEFLIYFQGTGAADDSGLPNDRFFAVRPEGSVSTLKIQRTERGDSAVYLCASSAPGSNEQFFGPGTRLTVL.